These 26 T cell receptor beta chains originate from one sample sequenced in a study of cytomegalovirus exposure and HLA in healthy donors (dated 2017 in TCRdb). Library generation was performed with the immunoSEQ multiplex PCR assay. Imported from immuneACCESS, the table was reduced by TCRdb to in-frame sequences with V and J called. These copies leave out some clones; in studies compared against another copy, an unresolved V gene accounts for under half, and the cause of the remainder is not known. For this sample there are tens of thousands of clones; approximately 94% appear just once. 3.6% of the sample is held by the ten biggest clonotypes. The sample comprised PBMCs. Receptor source: a woman in her twenties or thirties in good health and CMV-seronegative.

The chain recombines TRBV28 with TRBJ1-2; TRBD1 matches 7 bases. CDR1 MDHEN and CDR2 SYDVKM come from the germline V gene. This CDR3 is 15 amino acids long. V shed 3 bases, J shed 2 bases, and the junction held 6 bases outside the gene matches. The CDR3 sequence: CASSFQGDRNYGYTF. CDR3 DNA: TGTGCCAGCAGTTTCCAGGGGGATAGAAACTATGGCTACACCTTC.

This chain joins TRBV28 and TRBJ1-4; D is unclear. V lost 1 base and J lost 4, with 4 bases in between. Germline loops: CDR1 MDHEN, CDR2 SYDVKM. The CDR3 sequence is 13 residues long. CDR3: CASSLSGNEKLFF. CDR3 bases: TGTGCCAGCAGTTTATCGGGTAATGAAAAACTGTTTTTT.

V is TRBV7-3 and J is TRBJ1-2; 7 bases fit TRBD1. CDR3 size: 14 residues. The germline V gene encodes CDR1 SGHTA and CDR2 FQGTGA. V lost 5 bases and J lost 6; bases outside the gene matches: 9. CDR3 amino acids: CASSPMRTGHGYTF. In nucleotides, the CDR3 is TGTGCCAGCAGCCCCATGAGGACAGGCCATGGCTACACCTTC.

The chain uses TRBV30 and TRBJ2-3; 10 bases agree with TRBD1. Germline CDR1 is GTSNPN and CDR2 is SVGIG (reference sequence). This CDR3 has 17 amino acids. The J segment lost 1 base and the V segment lost 5 bases, leaving 12 bases of the junction unmatched. DNA for the CDR3: TGTGCCTGGGACCTGATGGGCGGGACAGGGGGCACAGATACGCAGTATTTT. The encoded protein is CAWDLMGGTGGTDTQYF.

The rearrangement uses TRBV19 and TRBJ1-5; D call uncertain. The V end was cut by 7 bases, the J end by 0 bases, with 13 bases between. CDR3 length: 15 amino acids. The germline gives CDR1 LNHDA, CDR2 SQIVND (reference sequence). The CDR3 DNA follows: TGTGCCAGTATTTTGGGCCGATGTAGCAATCAGCCCCAGCATTTT. Translated, it gives CASILGRCSNQPQHF.

The V and J genes are TRBV5-4 and TRBJ1-2; TRBD1 matches at 9 bases. Germline trimming cut 4 bases from V and 4 bases from J; bases unmatched to any gene: 8. The CDR3 extends over 15 amino acids. Germline V gene sequence: CDR1 SGHNT, CDR2 YYREEE (reference sequence). CDR3 residues: CASSGGPGQGYGYTF. DNA of the CDR3: TGTGCCAGCAGCGGTGGCCCGGGACAGGGCTATGGCTACACCTTC.

The V gene is TRBV5-1, the J gene TRBJ2-7, with unresolved D. Between the trimmed V and J ends, which lost 4 bases and 7 bases, there was a span of 18 bases. CDR1 and CDR2 (germline): SGHRS, YFSETQ. The CDR3 is 14 amino acids. This CDR3 reads CASSPGIAAREQYF. As DNA, the CDR3 is TGCGCCAGCAGCCCTGGTATAGCCGCGCGTGAGCAGTACTTC.

This clone turned up a few times. V is TRBV10-3 and J is TRBJ1-2; possible D gene TRBD1, 5 bases. V was trimmed by 2 bases and J by 6 bases, leaving 10 bases between them. The CDR3 runs to 13 residues. The V gene's germline CDR1 is ENHRY and CDR2 SYGVKD. CDR3 sequence reads: CAISEGTGDGYTF. As DNA, the CDR3 is TGTGCCATCAGTGAGGGAACAGGCGATGGCTACACCTTC.

A single count supports this clone. This chain joins TRBV5-1 and TRBJ1-5, with D tentatively TRBD1 (5 bases). V lost 4 bases and J lost 0, with 14 bases in between. The CDR3 runs to 16 residues. CDR1 and CDR2 (germline): SGHRS, YFSETQ. The CDR3 DNA reads as TGCGCCAGCAGCCCCGGACGGGGGAATAGCAATCAGCCCCAGCATTTT. It is translated as CASSPGRGNSNQPQHF.

The rearrangement uses TRBV6-1 and TRBJ2-5; 8 bases match TRBD2. This CDR3 has 13 residues. J gave up 2 bases and V 9 bases, and 5 bases lay outside the gene matches. CDR1 and CDR2 (germline): MNHNS, SASEGT. The CDR3 loop reads CASGGLAQETQYF. The CDR3 DNA sequence: TGTGCCAGTGGCGGACTAGCTCAAGAGACCCAGTACTTC.

The chain joins TRBV10-3 to TRBJ2-7; 11 bases fit TRBD1. With V trimmed by 7 bases and J by 7 bases, 6 bases remained unmatched. The CDR3 is 13 residues long. CDR1 and CDR2 from the germline V gene are ENHRY and SYGVKD. This CDR3 reads CAIMGQGVGEQYF. CDR3 in DNA: TGTGCCATCATGGGACAGGGGGTAGGTGAGCAGTACTTC.

This chain uses TRBV4-1 with TRBJ2-7, with D possibly being TRBD1 (5 bases). The CDR3 covers 16 residues. The germline V gene has CDR1 MGHRA and CDR2 YSYEKL. The V end lost 1 base, the J end lost 3 bases, and 16 bases lay between the germline ends. The chain's CDR3 is CASSQVPLTGYYEQYF. The CDR3 coding sequence is TGCGCCAGCAGCCAAGTCCCCCTTACAGGCTACTACGAGCAGTACTTC.

The chain recombines TRBV6-5 with TRBJ1-2, with TRBD1 matching over 8 bases. The CDR3 sequence is 14 residues long. V lost 0 bases, J lost 7 bases, and 4 bases stayed unmatched. Germline CDR1 and CDR2: MNHEY and SVGAGI. The CDR3, as DNA: TGTGCCAGCAGTTACTCCAGGGGGCAGGGTGGCTACACCTTC. Its translation: CASSYSRGQGGYTF.

In nucleotides, the CDR3 is TGTGCCTCAGGGCGGCGGTTGAGAACCAACTATGGCTACACCTTC. Translating it yields CASGRRLRTNYGYTF. The rearrangement links TRBV28 to TRBJ1-2; a weak D match, TRBD1 (5 bases). The CDR3 length is 15 residues. With 11 bases removed from V and 2 bases from J, the gap between germline ends came to 21 bases. CDR1 and CDR2 from the germline V gene are MDHEN and SYDVKM.

The chain is built from TRBV18 and TRBJ2-1; TRBD2 agrees at 12 bases. V shed 3 bases, J shed 4 bases, and the junction held 1 base outside the gene matches. Germline V lookup: CDR1 KGHSH, CDR2 LQKENI. The CDR3 has 15 amino acids. The CDR3 bases are TGTGCCAGCTCACCCCTAGCGGGAGGGTACAATGAGCAGTTCTTC. This codes for CASSPLAGGYNEQFF.

Written as DNA, the CDR3 is TGTGCCATTTCCCTAGCGGGAGTTAGAGATACGCAGTATTTT. This translates into CAISLAGVRDTQYF. This chain joins TRBV10-3 and TRBJ2-3; 10 nucleotides line up with TRBD2. J was trimmed by 5 bases and V by 9 bases; bases with no gene match: 8. The CDR3 totals 14 residues. Germline V gene data show CDR1 as ENHRY and CDR2 as SYGVKD.

The chain couples TRBV30 to TRBJ1-3; 7 bases match TRBD1. Per germline, CDR1 GTSNPN and CDR2 SVGIG (reference sequence). The ends lost 1 base at V and 0 bases at J; junction bases unmatched: 3. The CDR3 totals 15 residues. The CDR3 DNA reads TGTGCCTGGAGTGGCAGGGGGTACTCTGGAAACACCATATATTTT. Residues: CAWSGRGYSGNTIYF.

CDR3 residues: CASSVVGGRTSGGPSHYNEQFF. In DNA form, the CDR3 reads TGTGCCAGCAGCGTAGTAGGGGGACGGACTAGCGGGGGGCCGTCCCATTACAATGAGCAGTTCTTC. This chain links TRBV9 with TRBJ2-1; 14 positions match TRBD2. CDR3 length: 22 residues. With V trimmed by 0 bases and J by 4 bases, 18 bases remained unmatched. Germline CDR1 reads SGDLS; CDR2 reads YYNGEE.

The chain employs TRBV19 and TRBJ1-1, with D possibly matching TRBD1 (5 bases). The germline gives CDR1 LNHDA, CDR2 SQIVND (reference sequence). Trimming shortened V by 5 bases and J by 4 bases, and 17 bases separated the two germline ends. The CDR3 consists of 15 residues. The CDR3, as DNA: TGTGCCAGTAGTCTCCGCACCAGGGTAACCACTGAAGCTTTCTTT. As protein: CASSLRTRVTTEAFF.

The rearrangement joins TRBV2 to TRBJ1-5; D remains unclear. Trimming removed 1 base at V and 12 bases at J, with 10 bases between. This CDR3 has 12 residues. Germline loops: CDR1 SNHLY, CDR2 FYNNEI. The CDR3 DNA sequence: TGTGCCAGCAGTGAAGGGCCCATCCTCCAGCATTTT. This translates into CASSEGPILQHF.

This chain joins TRBV7-9 and TRBJ2-7; 8 nucleotides line up with TRBD1. This CDR3 is 17 amino acids long. Losses at the gene ends were 3 bases for V and 0 bases for J; bases not matched to a gene: 10. Germline CDR1 reads SEHNR; CDR2 reads FQNEAQ (reference sequence). The DNA of the CDR3 is TGTGCCAGCAGCTTTTTCCCCCGACAGGGGAGCTCCTACGAGCAGTACTTC. Translated, it gives CASSFFPRQGSSYEQYF.

The chain employs TRBV7-9 and TRBJ2-7; D not certain. This CDR3 comprises 12 residues. Germline-derived CDR1 and CDR2 are SEHNR and FQNEAQ (reference sequence). V lost 3 bases to trimming and J lost 4 bases, with 7 bases between them. CDR3 loop: CASSLALYEQYF. The CDR3 nucleotides are TGTGCCAGCAGCTTGGCCTTGTACGAGCAGTACTTC.

The J gene is TRBJ2-3, the V gene TRBV5-4, with TRBD2 matching over 14 bases. The CDR3 extends over 17 amino acids. Germline-derived CDR1 and CDR2 are SGHNT and YYREEE (reference sequence). J lost 1 base, V lost 4 bases, and 5 bases had no gene match. The CDR3 sequence is CASSKTSGRAGTDTQYF. The CDR3 nucleotides read TGTGCCAGCAGCAAGACTAGCGGGAGGGCCGGCACAGATACGCAGTATTTT.

The chain couples TRBV6-1 to TRBJ1-1; maybe TRBD1 (6 bases). Trimming took 3 bases from V and 3 from J, leaving 8 bases between them. Looked up from germline, CDR1 is MNHNS and CDR2 is SASEGT. This CDR3 region has 13 residues. This CDR3 reads CASSERQDTEAFF. CDR3 nucleotides: TGTGCCAGCAGTGAGAGACAGGACACTGAAGCTTTCTTT.

The V gene is TRBV6-1, the J gene TRBJ1-2, with no clear D. The CDR3 covers 15 residues. Germline V CDR1 and CDR2: MNHNS, SASEGT. Trimming left V 3 bases short and J 2 bases short, with 13 bases between. The CDR3 DNA follows: TGTGCCAGCAGTGATGATGCGTTTGTCAACTATGGCTACACCTTC. It yields the protein CASSDDAFVNYGYTF.

J is TRBJ1-1 and V is TRBV18, with 8 bases fitting TRBD1. Germline lookup yields CDR1 KGHSH and CDR2 LQKENI. V lost 4 bases to trimming and J lost 1 base; unmatched junction nucleotides: 2. CDR3 length: 14 residues. The CDR3 reads CASSLDRGNTEAFF. For the CDR3, the DNA is TGTGCCAGCTCACTAGACAGGGGGAACACTGAAGCTTTCTTT. Combining the CDR3 with reference TRBV18 and TRBJ1-1 gives the whole variable domain NAGVMQNPRHLVRRRGQEARLRCSPMKGHSHVYWYRQLPEEGLKFMVYLQKENIIDESGMPKERFSAEFPKEGPSILRIQQVVRGDSAAYFCASSLDRGNTEAFFGQGTRLTVV.